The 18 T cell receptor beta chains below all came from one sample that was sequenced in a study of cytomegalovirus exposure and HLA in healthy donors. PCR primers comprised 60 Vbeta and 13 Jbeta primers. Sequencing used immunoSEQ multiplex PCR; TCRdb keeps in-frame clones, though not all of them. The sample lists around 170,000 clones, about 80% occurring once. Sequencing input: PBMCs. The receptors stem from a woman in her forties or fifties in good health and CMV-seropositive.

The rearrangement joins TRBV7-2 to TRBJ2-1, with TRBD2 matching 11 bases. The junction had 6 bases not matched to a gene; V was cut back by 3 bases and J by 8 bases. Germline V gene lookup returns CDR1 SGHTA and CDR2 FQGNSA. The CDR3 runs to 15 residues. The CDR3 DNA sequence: TGTGCCAGCAGCTTTAGCGGGGGGGCGTTCGATGAGCAGTTCTTC. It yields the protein CASSFSGGAFDEQFF.

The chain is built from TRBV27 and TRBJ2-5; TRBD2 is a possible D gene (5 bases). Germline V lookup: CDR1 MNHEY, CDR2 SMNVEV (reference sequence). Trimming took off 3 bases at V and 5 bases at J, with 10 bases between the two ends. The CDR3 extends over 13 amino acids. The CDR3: CASSFAGRETQYF. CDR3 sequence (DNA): TGTGCCAGCAGTTTCGCGGGTCGGGAGACCCAGTACTTC.

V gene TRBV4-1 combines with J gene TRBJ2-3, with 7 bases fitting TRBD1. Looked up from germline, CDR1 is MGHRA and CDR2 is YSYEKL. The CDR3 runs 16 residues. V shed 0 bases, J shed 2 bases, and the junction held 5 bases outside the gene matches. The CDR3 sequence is CASSQEGTVVTDTQYF. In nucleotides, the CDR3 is TGCGCCAGCAGCCAAGAGGGGACAGTGGTCACAGATACGCAGTATTTT.

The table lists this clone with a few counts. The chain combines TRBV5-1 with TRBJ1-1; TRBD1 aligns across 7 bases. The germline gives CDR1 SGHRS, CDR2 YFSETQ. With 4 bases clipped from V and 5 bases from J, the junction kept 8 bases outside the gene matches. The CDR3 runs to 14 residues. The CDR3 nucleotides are TGCGCCAGCAGCGTAACAGGGGTCGGGACTGAAGCTTTCTTT. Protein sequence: CASSVTGVGTEAFF.

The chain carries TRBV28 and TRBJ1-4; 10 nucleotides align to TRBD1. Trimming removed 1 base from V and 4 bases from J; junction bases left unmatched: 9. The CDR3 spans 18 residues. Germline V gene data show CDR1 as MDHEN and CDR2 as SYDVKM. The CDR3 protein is CASSLYPGQGNLNEKLFF. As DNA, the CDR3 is TGTGCCAGCAGTTTATACCCGGGACAGGGGAACCTTAATGAAAAACTGTTTTTT.

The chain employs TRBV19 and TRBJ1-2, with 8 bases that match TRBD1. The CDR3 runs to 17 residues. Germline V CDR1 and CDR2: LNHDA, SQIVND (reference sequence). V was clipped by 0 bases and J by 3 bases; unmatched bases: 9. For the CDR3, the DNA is TGTGCCAGTAGTATAGACGGCAGGGGGCGAATGGACTATGGCTACACCTTC. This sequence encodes CASSIDGRGRMDYGYTF.

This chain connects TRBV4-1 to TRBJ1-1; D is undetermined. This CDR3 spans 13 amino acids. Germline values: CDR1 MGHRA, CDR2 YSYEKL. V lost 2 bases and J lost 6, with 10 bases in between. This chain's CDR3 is CASSQPRGAEAFF. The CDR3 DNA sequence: TGCGCCAGCAGCCAACCCCGCGGGGCTGAAGCTTTCTTT.

In DNA, the CDR3 is TGTGCCAGCAGCTCCGCGGGGAAGGCGAACACTGAAGCTTTCTTT. This codes for CASSSAGKANTEAFF. The chain has TRBV27 and TRBJ1-1, with D hard to call. V was clipped by 6 bases and J by 1 base, with 15 bases between them. The V gene's germline CDR1 is MNHEY and CDR2 SMNVEV (reference sequence). The CDR3 sequence is 15 residues long.

This CDR3 is CASSLGAGAQETQYF. The CDR3 coding sequence is TGTGCCAGCAGCTTAGGAGCGGGAGCCCAAGAGACCCAGTACTTC. The chain has TRBV7-9 and TRBJ2-5, with TRBD2 matching over 8 bases. Germline V gene sequence: CDR1 SEHNR, CDR2 FQNEAQ (reference sequence). V shed 1 base, J shed 1 base, and the junction held 2 bases outside the gene matches. The length of the CDR3 is 15 residues.

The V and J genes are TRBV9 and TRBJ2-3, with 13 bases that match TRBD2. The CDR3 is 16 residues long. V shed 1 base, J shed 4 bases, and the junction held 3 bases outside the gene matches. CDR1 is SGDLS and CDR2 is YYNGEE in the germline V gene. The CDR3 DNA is TGTGCCAGCAGCGTAAGGGGACTAGCGGGGTCAGATACGCAGTATTTT. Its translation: CASSVRGLAGSDTQYF.

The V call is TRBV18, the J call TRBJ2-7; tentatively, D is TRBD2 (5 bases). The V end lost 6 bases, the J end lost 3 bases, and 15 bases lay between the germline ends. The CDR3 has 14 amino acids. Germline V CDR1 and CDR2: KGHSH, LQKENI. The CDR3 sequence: CASSQGSEYYEQYF. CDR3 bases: TGTGCCAGCTCCCAAGGTAGCGAGTACTACGAGCAGTACTTC.

CDR3 in DNA: TGCGCCAGCAGCCGGGGGACTAGCATGGATACGCAGTATTTT. Its translation: CASSRGTSMDTQYF. The genes are TRBV5-1 and TRBJ2-3; 9 bases are shared with TRBD2. Germline V CDR1 and CDR2: SGHRS, YFSETQ. This CDR3 region has 14 residues. After removal of 4 bases from V and 6 bases from J, the junction contained 6 bases not matched to a gene. Looking up the rest from reference TRBV5-1 and TRBJ2-3 gives the full variable domain: KAGVTQTPRYLIKTRGQQVTLSCSPISGHRSVSWYQQTPGQGLQFLFEYFSETQRNKGNFPGRFSGRQFSNSRSEMNVSTLELGDSALYLCASSRGTSMDTQYFGPGTRLTVL.

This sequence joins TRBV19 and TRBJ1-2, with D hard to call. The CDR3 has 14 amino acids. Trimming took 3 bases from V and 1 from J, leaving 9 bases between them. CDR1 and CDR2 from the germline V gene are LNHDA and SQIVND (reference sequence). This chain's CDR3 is CASSIWAGNYGYTF. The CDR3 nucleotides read TGTGCCAGTAGTATCTGGGCGGGTAACTATGGCTACACCTTC.

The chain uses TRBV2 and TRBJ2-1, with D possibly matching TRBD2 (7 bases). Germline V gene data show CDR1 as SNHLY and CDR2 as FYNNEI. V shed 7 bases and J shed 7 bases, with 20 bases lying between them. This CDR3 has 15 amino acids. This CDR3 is CASTKEGGLGNEQFF. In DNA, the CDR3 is TGTGCCAGCACCAAGGAGGGGGGGCTAGGGAATGAGCAGTTCTTC.

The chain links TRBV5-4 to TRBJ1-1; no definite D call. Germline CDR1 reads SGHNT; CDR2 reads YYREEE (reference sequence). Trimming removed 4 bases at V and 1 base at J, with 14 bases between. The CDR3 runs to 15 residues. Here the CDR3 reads CASSQEPRSNTEAFF. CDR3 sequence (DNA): TGTGCCAGCAGCCAAGAACCGCGATCGAACACTGAAGCTTTCTTT.

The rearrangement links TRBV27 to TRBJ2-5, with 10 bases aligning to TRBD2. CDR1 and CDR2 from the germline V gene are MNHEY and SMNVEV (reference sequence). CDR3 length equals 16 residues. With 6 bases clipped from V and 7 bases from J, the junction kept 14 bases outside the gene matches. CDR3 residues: CASRSLAGGRRVTQYF. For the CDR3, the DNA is TGTGCCAGCAGGTCCTTAGCGGGGGGACGACGGGTGACCCAGTACTTC.

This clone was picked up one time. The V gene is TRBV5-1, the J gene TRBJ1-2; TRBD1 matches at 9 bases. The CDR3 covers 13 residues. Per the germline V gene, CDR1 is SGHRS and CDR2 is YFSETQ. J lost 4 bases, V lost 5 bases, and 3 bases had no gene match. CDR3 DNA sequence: TGCGCCAGCAGGGAGACAGGGGGCTATGGCTACACCTTC. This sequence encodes CASRETGGYGYTF.

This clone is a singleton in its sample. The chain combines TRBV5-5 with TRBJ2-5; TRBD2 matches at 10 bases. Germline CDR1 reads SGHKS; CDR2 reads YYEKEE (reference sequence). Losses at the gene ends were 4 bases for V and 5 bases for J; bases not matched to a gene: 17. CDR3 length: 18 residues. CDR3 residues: CASSRPGGRSGGQETQYF. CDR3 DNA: TGTGCCAGCAGCCGTCCCGGGGGACGTAGCGGGGGGCAGGAGACCCAGTACTTC.